This T cell receptor beta chain was documented in a study of blood T cell repertoires in COVID-19. As originally analysed: Estimated nucleated cell counts came from reference gene primer amplification. Libraries were prepared by immunoSEQ multiplex PCR; TCRdb keeps only in-frame clonotypes and omits some of them. V and J calls and clone size are given by that table; D and trimming were obtained from the DNA. The repertoire holds over 150,000 clones, with around nine tenths as singletons. This clone showed up just once. V lost 0 bases to trimming and J lost 4 bases, with 12 bases between them. The germline gives CDR1 MGHRA, CDR2 YSYEKL. CDR3 length equals 15 residues.

The TCR comes from a woman younger than 30 who had recovered from COVID-19. Sequencing input: peripheral blood. V usage is TRBV4-1 and J usage is TRBJ1-2, with D tentatively TRBD1 (5 bases). Here the CDR3 DNA reads TGCGCCAGCAGCCAAGATCTTGTACAGGTCTATGGCTACACCTTC. Its protein product is CASSQDLVQVYGYTF.